The entry that follows covers one T cell receptor (beta chain) sequence. One Seattle source followed patients from active infection through their disease course. The V gene's germline CDR1 is SNHLY and CDR2 FYNNEI. The V segment lost 5 bases and the J segment 9 bases; nucleotides outside the gene matches: 8. This CDR3 has 14 amino acids. This entry is derived from a study of blood T cell repertoires in COVID-19. Study as a whole: The origin of the acute and convalescent COVID-19 samples was the United States, Italy and Spain. T cells, B-cell-depleted T cells, or PBMCs supplied cDNA or gDNA.

The protocol was immunoSEQ multiplex PCR, while the TCRdb copy is restricted to in-frame clones and leaves out a portion. The profile shows hundreds of thousands of clones, around nine tenths of them singletons. The chain joins TRBV2 to TRBJ2-7; 12 positions agree with TRBD1. This receptor was obtained from a woman aged 70-85 years with COVID-19, enrolled during active disease. What was sequenced was peripheral blood. The chain's CDR3 is CASSSFGTGGPQYF. In DNA form, the CDR3 reads TGTGCCAGCAGTTCTTTCGGGACAGGGGGCCCGCAGTACTTC.